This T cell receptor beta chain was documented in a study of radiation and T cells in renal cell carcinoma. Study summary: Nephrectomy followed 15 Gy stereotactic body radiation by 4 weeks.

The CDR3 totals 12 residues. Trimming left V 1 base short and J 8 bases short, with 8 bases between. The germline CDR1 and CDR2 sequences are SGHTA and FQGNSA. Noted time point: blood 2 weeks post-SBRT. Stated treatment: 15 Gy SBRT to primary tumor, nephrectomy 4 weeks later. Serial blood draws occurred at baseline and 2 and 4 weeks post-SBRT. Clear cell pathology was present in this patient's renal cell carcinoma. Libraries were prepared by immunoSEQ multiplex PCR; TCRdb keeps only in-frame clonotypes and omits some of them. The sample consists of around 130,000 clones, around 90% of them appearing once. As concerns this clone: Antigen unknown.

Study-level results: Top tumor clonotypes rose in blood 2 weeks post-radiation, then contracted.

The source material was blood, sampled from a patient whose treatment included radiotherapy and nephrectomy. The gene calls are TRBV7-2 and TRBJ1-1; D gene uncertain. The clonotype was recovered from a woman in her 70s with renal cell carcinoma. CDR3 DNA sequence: TGTGCCAGCAGCTTAGGAGGCAACGAAGCTTTCTTT. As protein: CASSLGGNEAFF.